The 16 T cell receptor beta chains listed next were all sequenced from one sample in a study of blood T cell repertoires in COVID-19 (TCRdb year 2020). The method behind the library was the immunoSEQ multiplex PCR assay. The clones in this table, taken by TCRdb from immuneACCESS, are in-frame only. Not every clone is retained; where verified, under half of the shortfall comes from an unresolved V gene, and the cause of the rest is unknown. This sample gives approximately 230,000 clones in total; less than 90% of them show up just once. The ten largest clonotypes hold about 20% of the sample. Sequenced sample: peripheral blood. The receptor source for this set is a man aged 30 to 45 with active or convalescent COVID-19.

The V gene is TRBV28, the J gene TRBJ2-7; the match to TRBD1 covers 8 bases. Germline loops: CDR1 MDHEN, CDR2 SYDVKM. J was trimmed by 3 bases and V by 2 bases; bases with no gene match: 3. This CDR3 comprises 14 residues. Here the CDR3 DNA reads TGTGCCAGCAGTTTAGCCAGGGGGCTCTACGAGCAGTACTTC. Its protein product is CASSLARGLYEQYF.

This clone was seen a single time. This sequence joins TRBV19 and TRBJ1-5; D uncertain. This CDR3 has 15 amino acids. V was cut by 5 bases and J by 4 bases, with 15 bases left in between. Germline loops: CDR1 LNHDA, CDR2 SQIVND (reference sequence). The CDR3 spells CASSSGARLNQPQHF. CDR3 sequence (DNA): TGTGCCAGTAGTTCGGGAGCAAGACTGAATCAGCCCCAGCATTTT.

The chain uses TRBV7-2 and TRBJ2-5; a weak D match, TRBD1 (6 bases). The germline V gene has CDR1 SGHTA and CDR2 FQGNSA. V shed 5 bases and J shed 5 bases, with 15 bases lying between them. The CDR3 covers 14 residues. The CDR3 sequence is CASSHGTNLETQYF. The CDR3, as DNA: TGTGCCAGCAGCCACGGGACAAATTTGGAGACCCAGTACTTC.

This chain connects TRBV29-1 to TRBJ2-1; 8 nucleotides align to TRBD2. CDR3 length: 15 amino acids. J lost 5 bases, V lost 4 bases, and 10 bases had no gene match. CDR1 SQVTM and CDR2 ANQGSEA come from the germline V gene. CDR3 nucleotide sequence: TGCAGCGTTGCAAATATAGCGGGACCTAACAATGAGCAGTTCTTC. Translating gives CSVANIAGPNNEQFF.

The rearrangement uses TRBV30 and TRBJ2-7; 8 nucleotides match TRBD2. With 3 bases clipped from V and 2 bases from J, the junction kept 3 bases outside the gene matches. The CDR3 is 13 residues long. Germline V gene lookup returns CDR1 GTSNPN and CDR2 SVGIG (reference sequence). Here the CDR3 reads CAWRSGGTYEQYF. As DNA, the CDR3 is TGTGCCTGGAGGTCGGGGGGGACCTACGAGCAGTACTTC.

This clone was detected a few times. The chain uses TRBV7-2 and TRBJ2-7, with 7 bases matching TRBD2. Germline V gene data show CDR1 as SGHTA and CDR2 as FQGNSA. The ends lost 1 base at V and 2 bases at J; junction bases unmatched: 5. This CDR3 is built from 15 residues. CDR3 amino acids: CASSLGSSGAYEQYF. CDR3 coding DNA: TGTGCCAGCAGCTTAGGATCTAGCGGCGCCTACGAGCAGTACTTC.

The chain couples TRBV7-2 to TRBJ2-1, with D possibly being TRBD1 (5 bases). V was cut by 5 bases and J by 7 bases, with 12 bases left in between. The germline V gene encodes CDR1 SGHTA and CDR2 FQGNSA. The CDR3 is 13 residues long. CDR3 residues: CASSLTTVNEQFF. The CDR3 DNA follows: TGTGCCAGCAGCCTCACGACAGTAAATGAGCAGTTCTTC.

The genes are TRBV19 and TRBJ2-2, with 8 positions matching TRBD2. Germline CDR1 reads LNHDA; CDR2 reads SQIVND (reference sequence). CDR3 length: 14 amino acids. J gave up 4 bases and V 7 bases, and 5 bases lay outside the gene matches. Here the CDR3 DNA reads TGTGCCAGTACAGCGGGAGTACTCACCGGGGAGCTGTTTTTT. Protein product: CASTAGVLTGELFF.

This chain connects TRBV5-3 to TRBJ1-6, with TRBD1 as a possible D gene (5 bases). TRBV5-3 is classed as an ORF, of uncertain function. The length of the CDR3 is 14 residues. V was pared by 3 bases and J by 8 bases, with 12 bases between. Written as DNA, the CDR3 is TGTGCCAGAAGCTACAGGAACCTCGATTCACCCCTCCACTTT. Protein sequence: CARSYRNLDSPLHF.

The chain joins TRBV19 to TRBJ1-5; D is possibly TRBD1 (6 bases). The CDR3 spans 17 residues. Germline V CDR1 and CDR2: LNHDA, SQIVND (reference sequence). Trimming cost V 4 bases and J 0 bases, with 16 bases left between them. In DNA, the CDR3 is TGTGCCAGTAGTAGAGGCCTAAACAGGGATAGCAATCAGCCCCAGCATTTT. Translated, it gives CASSRGLNRDSNQPQHF.

V usage is TRBV6-6 and J usage is TRBJ1-5, with D unclear. CDR1 and CDR2 from the germline V gene are MNHNY and SVGAGI (reference sequence). Trimming took 7 bases from V and 2 from J, leaving 18 bases between them. CDR3 size: 16 residues. The chain's CDR3 is CASNPAARGGNQPQHF. CDR3 nucleotides: TGTGCCAGCAACCCGGCGGCGCGGGGTGGCAATCAGCCCCAGCATTTT.

This sequence joins TRBV5-1 and TRBJ2-5, with D maybe TRBD2 (6 bases). V was shortened by 0 bases and J by 4 bases, with 13 bases between the two germline ends. CDR1 is SGHRS, CDR2 YFSETQ, per germline. The CDR3 sequence is 15 residues long. The CDR3 loop is CASSLGSGGSETQYF. CDR3 coding DNA: TGCGCCAGCAGCTTGGGCTCTGGGGGGTCAGAGACCCAGTACTTC.

The CDR3 region is CASSQGRVNTGELFF. In nucleotides, the CDR3 is TGCGCCAGCAGCCAAGGCAGGGTGAACACCGGGGAGCTGTTTTTT. This rearrangement joins TRBV4-3 to TRBJ2-2, with D possibly matching TRBD1 (5 bases). Germline-derived CDR1 and CDR2 are LGHNA and YSLEER. This CDR3 is 15 amino acids long. V dropped 1 base and J dropped 1 base, with 7 bases sitting between them.

This chain connects TRBV28 to TRBJ2-1; no reliable D call. The germline gives CDR1 MDHEN, CDR2 SYDVKM. The CDR3 runs 12 residues. The V end lost 3 bases, the J end lost 7 bases, and 7 bases lay between the germline ends. CDR3 amino acids: CASSFGVNEQFF. CDR3 nucleotide sequence: TGTGCCAGCAGTTTTGGAGTTAATGAGCAGTTCTTC.

The chain employs TRBV9 and TRBJ1-4; D not certain. This CDR3 spans 14 amino acids. CDR1 and CDR2 (germline): SGDLS, YYNGEE. Trimming removed 0 bases at V and 2 bases at J, with 5 bases between. The CDR3 loop reads CASSVERTNEKLFF. The DNA for the CDR3 is TGTGCCAGCAGCGTAGAACGGACTAATGAAAAACTGTTTTTT.

This chain links TRBV4-3 with TRBJ2-3; 9 bases match TRBD1. The CDR3 consists of 17 residues. CDR1 and CDR2 (germline): LGHNA, YSLEER. V was clipped by 3 bases and J by 6 bases; unmatched bases: 13. The DNA of the CDR3 is TGCGCCAGCAGCCACCGGGACAGGGTAGAGGGGGTGGATACGCAGTATTTT. It specifies CASSHRDRVEGVDTQYF.